This T cell receptor beta chain was identified in a study of blood T cell repertoires in COVID-19. Study-wide background: Sample material is recorded as cDNA or gDNA derived from T cells, B-cell-depleted T cells, or PBMCs.

Data came from immunoSEQ multiplex PCR; TCRdb stores just in-frame clones and leaves some out. This sample carries approximately 320,000 clones, roughly 90% of them seen once, and the ten largest clones take around 9.3%. Across 24 US areas, participants ranged in age from about 18 to 90 years. The CDR3 is 17 residues long. V was pared by 2 bases and J by 0 bases, with 13 bases between. Germline loops: CDR1 LNHDA, CDR2 SQIVND (reference sequence). This clone was seen a handful of times. The sequenced sample consisted of PBMCs or T cells enriched from blood (not recorded which). The V call is TRBV19, the J call TRBJ1-4; no clear D. The clonotype originates from a young woman who had recovered from COVID-19. The CDR3 DNA reads as TGTGCCAGTAGTATAATTACGACACCTTCAACTAATGAAAAACTGTTTTTT. Translating it yields CASSIITTPSTNEKLFF.